These T cell receptor beta chains were read from a single sample in a study of T-cell reconstitution after alpha-beta-depleted transplantation in children. TCRdb called the PCR reads again in MiXCR, with one record for every CDR3 protein. This table holds more than 450,000 distinct CDR3 sequences, approximately 20% found once. This specimen consisted of PBMCs from the stem cell graft donor, obtained from the stem cell graft. Every receptor here comes from a human donor who donated a stem cell graft to a child with acute lymphoblastic leukemia. CDR3s include the opening cysteine and the closing phenylalanine or tryptophan. The D gene is left open where the match is weak. The size entry is marked missing in some rows and otherwise reads once, few, many or a size class.

d_gene	abundance	v_gene	j_gene	CDR3aa	CDR3nt
NA	few	TRBV4-1	TRBJ2-7	CASSQDGGARSSSYEQYF	TGCGCCAGCAGCCAAGATGGGGGGGCTCGTTCAAGCTCCTACGAGCAGTACTTC
NA	NA	TRBV29-1	TRBJ2-2	CSVEDWDQGGTGELFF	TGCAGCGTTGAAGATTGGGATCAGGGGGGGACCGGGGAGCTGTTTTTT
NA	few	TRBV25-1	TRBJ2-7	CASSEYSLYEQYF	TGTGCCAGCAGTGAATATTCGCTCTACGAGCAGTACTTC
NA	few	TRBV5-6	TRBJ1-1	CASSLVGISWTEAFF	TGTGCCAGCAGCTTGGTGGGGATAAGTTGGACTGAAGCTTTCTTT
TRBD1	few	TRBV14	TRBJ2-4	CASSLGQAAAKNIQYF	TGTGCCAGCAGCCTCGGACAGGCAGCAGCCAAAAACATTCAGTACTTC
NA	NA	TRBV7-3	TRBJ1-2	CASSPQGAGYTF	TGTGCCAGCAGCCCCCAAGGGGCTGGCTACACCTTC
NA	many	TRBV6-5	TRBJ1-2	CASSSSNYGYTF	NA
NA	few	TRBV18	TRBJ2-7	CASSRAHEQYF	TGTGCCAGCTCACGAGCACACGAGCAGTACTTC
NA	NA	TRBV7-9	TRBJ1-6	CASTLPWENSPLHF	TGTGCCAGCACCCTGCCCTGGGAGAATTCACCCCTCCACTTT
TRBD2	NA	TRBV7-7	TRBJ2-1	CASSPGLADRRDEQFF	TGTGCCAGCAGCCCGGGACTAGCGGACCGACGGGATGAGCAGTTCTTC
TRBD1	many	TRBV29-1	TRBJ1-2	CSVEGQGGGYTF	TGCAGCGTTGAGGGGCAGGGGGGTGGCTACACCTTC
NA	NA	TRBV20-1	TRBJ1-3	CSARRLSGNTIYF	TGCAGTGCTAGGCGTCTCTCTGGAAACACCATATATTTT
NA	few	TRBV12-3/TRBV12-4	TRBJ2-1	CASRTRNEQFF	TGTGCCAGCAGGACTAGAAATGAGCAGTTCTTC
TRBD1	NA	TRBV5-1	TRBJ2-2	CASSSNPLGQFFKNTGELFF	TGCGCCAGCAGCTCTAACCCCCTGGGACAGTTTTTCAAGAACACCGGGGAGCTGTTTTTT
NA	few	TRBV12-3/TRBV12-4	TRBJ2-1	CASSLGQGRRNEQFF	TGTGCCAGCAGTTTAGGCCAGGGGCGACGAAATGAGCAGTTCTTC
TRBD1	NA	TRBV27	TRBJ2-7	CASSLAIWDRGVPYEQYF	TGTGCCAGCAGTTTAGCGATTTGGGACAGGGGTGTACCCTACGAGCAGTACTTC
TRBD1	NA	TRBV7-9	TRBJ1-3	CASSLEGAAGNTIYF	TGTGCCAGCAGCTTAGAGGGGGCAGCTGGAAACACCATATATTTT
NA	NA	TRBV12-3/TRBV12-4	TRBJ2-7	CASSEGHFSGDEQYF	TGTGCCAGCAGTGAGGGACATTTCAGCGGGGACGAGCAGTACTTC
NA	few	TRBV5-4	TRBJ1-2	CASRRVGAVGYTF	TGTGCCAGCAGACGCGTGGGGGCTGTCGGCTACACCTTC
NA	NA	TRBV9	TRBJ2-7	CASSVYQASYEQYF	TGTGCCAGCAGCGTATATCAGGCATCCTACGAGCAGTACTTC
NA	NA	TRBV7-2	TRBJ1-2	CASSLEGAGRGSYTF	TGTGCCAGCAGCTTAGAAGGTGCAGGGCGGGGTAGCTACACCTTC
NA	few	TRBV5-6	TRBJ1-5	CASSLYSPERNQPQHF	TGTGCCAGCAGCTTGTATTCCCCGGAGCGAAATCAGCCCCAGCATTTT
TRBD2	NA	TRBV5-4	TRBJ2-4	CASSLWGRAEIKNIQYF	TGTGCCAGCAGCTTGTGGGGGAGGGCCGAAATCAAAAACATTCAGTACTTC
TRBD2	few	TRBV20-1	TRBJ2-7	CSAWTSGDTYEQYF	TGCAGTGCTTGGACTAGCGGGGATACCTACGAGCAGTACTTC
TRBD2	many	TRBV15	TRBJ2-1	CATSRDLGGRVYNEQFF	TGTGCCACCAGCAGAGATCTAGGCGGGAGGGTTTACAATGAGCAGTTCTTC
NA	many	TRBV7-9	TRBJ2-5	CASSLGGYQETQYF	TGTGCCAGCAGCTTAGGCGGATACCAAGAGACCCAGTACTTC
NA	NA	TRBV29-1	TRBJ1-2	CSVEDPTVTGGYTF	TGCAGCGTTGAAGACCCGACAGTAACGGGAGGCTACACCTTC
NA	few	TRBV29-1	TRBJ2-7	CSVAYPTYEQYF	TGCAGCGTTGCATATCCGACCTACGAGCAGTACTTC
TRBD1	NA	TRBV6-1	TRBJ1-3	CASRTGTERNTIYF	TGTGCCAGCAGAACCGGGACAGAAAGAAACACCATATATTTT
TRBD1	NA	TRBV5-1	TRBJ1-2	CASSLARGQNVYGYTF	TGCGCCAGCAGCTTGGCCCGGGGACAGAACGTCTATGGCTACACCTTC
TRBD2	few	TRBV14	TRBJ2-2	CASSPAGLASTGELFF	TGTGCCAGCAGCCCCGCGGGACTAGCGAGCACCGGGGAGCTGTTTTTT
NA	NA	TRBV7-3	TRBJ2-7	CASSLGPVNEQYF	TGTGCCAGCAGCTTAGGGCCGGTGAACGAGCAGTACTTC
NA	NA	TRBV12-3/TRBV12-4	TRBJ1-1	CASSSYQTAGSPEAFF	TGTGCCAGCAGTTCTTATCAGACAGCGGGTAGTCCTGAAGCTTTCTTT
NA	NA	TRBV9	TRBJ1-2	CASSVRAGGEMYGYTF	TGTGCCAGCAGCGTACGAGCTGGGGGCGAAATGTATGGCTACACCTTC
NA	few	TRBV7-9	TRBJ2-7	CASSPFGGRGYEQYF	TGTGCCAGCAGCCCCTTCGGGGGCAGGGGATACGAGCAGTACTTC
NA	many	TRBV7-9	TRBJ1-1	CASSYGGTTEAFF	TGTGCCAGCAGCTACGGAGGAACCACTGAAGCTTTCTTT
NA	few	TRBV12-3/TRBV12-4	TRBJ1-2	CASSLQGRYGYTF	TGTGCCAGCAGTTTACAGGGACGCTATGGCTACACCTTC
TRBD2	few	TRBV7-2	TRBJ2-3	CASSLGYGGRGTDTQYF	TGTGCCAGCAGCCTGGGGTATGGCGGGAGGGGAACAGATACGCAGTATTTT
TRBD2	NA	TRBV15	TRBJ2-5	CATSRTRDTGQLSGRGETQYF	TGTGCCACCAGCAGAACCCGGGACACCGGGCAACTTAGCGGGAGGGGAGAGACCCAGTACTTC
TRBD1	few	TRBV3-1	TRBJ2-7	CASSSIGDSYEQYF	TGTGCCAGCAGCTCTATAGGGGACAGCTACGAGCAGTACTTC
TRBD1	NA	TRBV10-3	TRBJ2-3	CATGTGFSTDTQYF	TGTGCCACCGGGACAGGGTTTAGCACAGATACGCAGTATTTT
NA	few	TRBV12-3/TRBV12-4	TRBJ2-6	CAISLIPGSGANVLTF	TGTGCCATCTCACTGATACCAGGCTCTGGGGCCAACGTCCTGACTTTC
TRBD2	few	TRBV12-3/TRBV12-4	TRBJ2-5	CASSGTRRQETQYF	TGTGCCAGCAGTGGGACTAGGCGCCAAGAGACCCAGTACTTC
NA	many	TRBV9	TRBJ2-5	CASSVAITQETQYF	TGTGCCAGCAGCGTAGCTATTACCCAAGAGACCCAGTACTTC
TRBD2	few	TRBV4-1	TRBJ2-2	CASSQILAGGTGELFF	TGCGCCAGCAGCCAAATACTAGCGGGAGGCACCGGGGAGCTGTTTTTT
NA	NA	TRBV9	TRBJ2-7	CASSEYSGLTYEQYF	TGTGCCAGCAGCGAATATAGCGGCCTAACCTACGAGCAGTACTTC
NA	NA	TRBV18	TRBJ1-5	CASSPVVGGLQPQHF	TGTGCCAGCTCACCAGTTGTTGGGGGGCTGCAGCCCCAGCATTTT
NA	NA	TRBV7-7	TRBJ2-6	CASSSPGTGANVLTF	TGTGCCAGCAGCTCCCCAGGGACTGGGGCCAACGTCCTGACTTTC
TRBD1	NA	TRBV7-9	TRBJ1-5	CASSSGTGHQPQHF	TGTGCCAGCAGCTCTGGGACAGGTCATCAGCCCCAGCATTTT